What follows describes a single TCR beta chain. The sample is drawn from a study of blood T cell repertoires in COVID-19. Assay used: immunoSEQ multiplex PCR; TCRdb lists only in-frame clones, some missing. The data show 200,000 to 300,000 clones, approximately 86% seen once. V shed 8 bases and J shed 5 bases, with 12 bases lying between them. CDR3 size: 12 residues. This chain links TRBV12-3 or TRBV12-4 with TRBJ1-1; D is perhaps TRBD1 (5 bases). The sample comprised peripheral blood. The TCR sequence derives from a human donor in a cohort sampled during active COVID-19. Here the CDR3 reads CASLDGGTEAFF. The CDR3, as DNA: TGTGCCAGCCTTGACGGGGGAACTGAAGCTTTCTTT.